This passage covers 10 T cell receptor beta chains from one sample sequenced in a study of shared clonotypes between healthy human individuals. Clones were sequenced by immunoSEQ multiplex PCR, and TCRdb holds only the in-frame ones, with some missing. The sample consists of about 2.2 million clones, about 93% of them appearing once. Naive CD8 cells were CD45RO-negative, positively selected for CCR7, excluding terminally differentiated effector memory CD45RA+ cells. Specimen: naive CD8+ T cells from PBMCs. The receptors derive from a man aged 18 to 29 in good health. Some clones in this sample may be carry-over from other donors' samples.

The V call is TRBV5-1, the J call TRBJ1-2; 11 bases agree with TRBD1. Losses at the gene ends were 3 bases for V and 7 bases for J; bases not matched to a gene: 8. Germline V CDR1 and CDR2: SGHRS, YFSETQ. The length of the CDR3 is 15 residues. The CDR3 bases are TGCGCCAGCAGCTCAGTAGGACAGGGGGCGGCTGGCTACACCTTC. Translated, it gives CASSSVGQGAAGYTF.

This chain connects TRBV9 to TRBJ1-3, with D possibly matching TRBD1 (5 bases). This CDR3 contains 16 residues. From germline, CDR1 is SGDLS and CDR2 YYNGEE. The V and J ends lost 4 bases and 3 bases respectively, with 17 bases between them. In DNA, the CDR3 is TGTGCCAGCAGCCCGCAGCAAGGGGCTGGTGGAAACACCATATATTTT. Its translation is CASSPQQGAGGNTIYF.

In its sample, this clone was seen once. The V call is TRBV5-6, the J call TRBJ2-1; the D is unclear. The CDR3 consists of 15 residues. Trimming took 4 bases from V and 5 from J, leaving 16 bases between them. Germline V gene sequence: CDR1 SGHDT, CDR2 YYEEEE. CDR3 loop: CASSAIGPGDNEQFF. The DNA for the CDR3 is TGTGCCAGCAGCGCGATAGGGCCGGGTGACAATGAGCAGTTCTTC. Filled out from reference TRBV5-6 and TRBJ2-1, the complete variable domain reads DAGVTQSPTHLIKTRGQQVTLRCSPKSGHDTVSWYQQALGQGPQFIFQYYEEEERQRGNFPDRFSGHQFPNYSSELNVNALLLGDSALYLCASSAIGPGDNEQFFGPGTRLTVL.

J is TRBJ2-2 and V is TRBV5-4, with D possibly being TRBD1 or TRBD2 (5 bases each). The CDR3 extends over 13 amino acids. Trimming removed 1 base from V and 6 bases from J, with 7 bases in between. Germline CDR1 SGHNT, CDR2 YYREEE (reference sequence). DNA for the CDR3: TGTGCCAGCAGCTTGTGGGGGTCCGGGGAGCTGTTTTTT. It is translated as CASSLWGSGELFF. The entire variable domain, with the rest obtained from reference TRBV5-4 and TRBJ2-2, is as follows: ETGVTQSPTHLIKTRGQQVTLRCSSQSGHNTVSWYQQALGQGPQFIFQYYREEENGRGNFPPRFSGLQFPNYSSELNVNALELDDSALYLCASSLWGSGELFFGEGSRLTVL.

CDR3 DNA: TGCGCCAGCAGCCAAGAAATTGCCCTGACCCCCGGGGAGCTGTTTTTT. Residues: CASSQEIALTPGELFF. V gene TRBV4-1 combines with J gene TRBJ2-2, with D hard to call. This CDR3 has 16 residues. V lost 0 bases, J lost 6 bases, and 14 bases lay in between. Per germline, CDR1 MGHRA and CDR2 YSYEKL.

This chain joins TRBV7-9 and TRBJ2-6; D may be TRBD2 (5 bases). This CDR3 comprises 17 residues. The V end was cut by 8 bases, the J end by 0 bases, with 17 bases between. CDR1 is SEHNR, CDR2 FQNEAQ, per germline (reference sequence). CDR3 nucleotides: TGTGCCAGCTACCCCGGGGTATCAAGCTCTGGGGCCAACGTCCTGACTTTC. Translation gives CASYPGVSSSGANVLTF. The variable domain in full, completed from reference TRBV7-9 and TRBJ2-6, reads DTGVSQNPRHKITKRGQNVTFRCDPISEHNRLYWYRQTLGQGPEFLTYFQNEAQLEKSRLLSDRFSAERPKGSFSTLEIQRTEQGDSAMYLCASYPGVSSSGANVLTFGAGSRLTVL.

The genes are TRBV2 and TRBJ1-1; D is ambiguous. Germline-derived CDR1 and CDR2 are SNHLY and FYNNEI. This CDR3 contains 15 residues. V lost 4 bases, J lost 2 bases, and 14 bases lay in between. CDR3 residues: CASSGREGFNTEAFF. DNA for the CDR3: TGTGCCAGCAGTGGGCGGGAGGGCTTTAACACTGAAGCTTTCTTT. The entire variable domain, with the rest obtained from reference TRBV2 and TRBJ1-1, is as follows: EPEVTQTPSHQVTQMGQEVILRCVPISNHLYFYWYRQILGQKVEFLVSFYNNEISEKSEIFDDQFSVERPDGSNFTLKIRSTKLEDSAMYFCASSGREGFNTEAFFGQGTRLTVV.

The rearrangement joins TRBV5-1 to TRBJ1-5; D is undetermined. V lost 2 bases and J 5 bases, leaving 11 bases between the germline ends. The CDR3 extends over 14 amino acids. Germline V gene lookup returns CDR1 SGHRS and CDR2 YFSETQ. The chain's CDR3 is CASSFEGSDQPQHF. CDR3 in DNA: TGCGCCAGCAGCTTTGAGGGAAGCGATCAGCCCCAGCATTTT. The whole variable domain, remainder taken from reference TRBV5-1 and TRBJ1-5, is KAGVTQTPRYLIKTRGQQVTLSCSPISGHRSVSWYQQTPGQGLQFLFEYFSETQRNKGNFPGRFSGRQFSNSRSEMNVSTLELGDSALYLCASSFEGSDQPQHFGDGTRLSIL.

This clone was observed a single time. The chain links TRBV28 to TRBJ2-1; 7 bases fit TRBD1. The V gene end was trimmed by 4 bases and the J gene end by 8 bases; junction bases not matched to a gene: 17. The V gene's germline CDR1 is MDHEN and CDR2 SYDVKM. There are 17 residues in the CDR3. The CDR3 nucleotides are TGTGCCAGCAGTTCCGGAGATCGAGGGGGCGGTGCGGATGAGCAGTTCTTC. Its translation: CASSSGDRGGGADEQFF.

CDR3 bases: TGTGCCAGCAGTTTCTCGGGACAGGGGCTCTATGGCTACACCTTC. As protein: CASSFSGQGLYGYTF. The genes are TRBV28 and TRBJ1-2; TRBD1 matches 10 bases. After removal of 3 bases from V and 4 bases from J, the junction contained 5 bases not matched to a gene. Germline assignment: CDR1 MDHEN and CDR2 SYDVKM. CDR3 size: 15 residues.